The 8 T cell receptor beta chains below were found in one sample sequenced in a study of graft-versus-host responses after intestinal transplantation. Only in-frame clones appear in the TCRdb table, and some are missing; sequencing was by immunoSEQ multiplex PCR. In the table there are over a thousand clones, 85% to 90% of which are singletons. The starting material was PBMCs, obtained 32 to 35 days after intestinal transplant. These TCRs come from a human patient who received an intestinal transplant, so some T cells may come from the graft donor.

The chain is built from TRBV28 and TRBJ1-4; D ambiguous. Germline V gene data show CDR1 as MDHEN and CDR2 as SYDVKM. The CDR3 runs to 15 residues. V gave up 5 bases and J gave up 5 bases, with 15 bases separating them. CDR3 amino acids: CASSPPITLNEKLFF. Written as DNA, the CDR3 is TGTGCCAGCAGTCCGCCAATAACATTAAATGAAAAACTGTTTTTT.

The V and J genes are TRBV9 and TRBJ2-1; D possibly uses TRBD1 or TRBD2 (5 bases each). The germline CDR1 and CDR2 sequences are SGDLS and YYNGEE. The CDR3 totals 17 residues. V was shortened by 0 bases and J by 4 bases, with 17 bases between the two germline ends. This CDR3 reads CASSVAPYGALYNEQFF. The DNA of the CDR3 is TGTGCCAGCAGCGTAGCTCCCTACGGGGCCCTTTACAATGAGCAGTTCTTC.

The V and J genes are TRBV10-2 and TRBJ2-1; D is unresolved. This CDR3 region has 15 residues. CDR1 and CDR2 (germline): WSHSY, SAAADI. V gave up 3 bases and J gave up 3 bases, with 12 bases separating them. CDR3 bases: TGCGCCAGCAGTGAATGGGTCGCTGGCTACAATGAGCAGTTCTTC. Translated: CASSEWVAGYNEQFF.

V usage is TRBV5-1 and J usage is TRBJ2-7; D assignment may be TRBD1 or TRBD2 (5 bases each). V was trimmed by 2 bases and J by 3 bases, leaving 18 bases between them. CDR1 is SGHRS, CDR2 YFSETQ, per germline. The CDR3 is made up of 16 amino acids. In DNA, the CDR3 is TGCGCCAGCAGCTTAACCGGGACCCCCTCAAGCTACGAGCAGTACTTC. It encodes CASSLTGTPSSYEQYF. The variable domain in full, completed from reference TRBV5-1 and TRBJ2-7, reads KAGVTQTPRYLIKTRGQQVTLSCSPISGHRSVSWYQQTPGQGLQFLFEYFSETQRNKGNFPGRFSGRQFSNSRSEMNVSTLELGDSALYLCASSLTGTPSSYEQYFGPGTRLTVT.

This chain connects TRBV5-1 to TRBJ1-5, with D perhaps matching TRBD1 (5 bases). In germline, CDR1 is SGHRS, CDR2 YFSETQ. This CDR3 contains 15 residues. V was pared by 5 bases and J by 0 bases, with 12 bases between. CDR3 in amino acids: CASRLGESSNQPQHF. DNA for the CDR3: TGCGCCAGCAGGTTAGGGGAGTCTAGCAATCAGCCCCAGCATTTT. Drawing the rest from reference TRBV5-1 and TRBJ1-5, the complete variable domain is KAGVTQTPRYLIKTRGQQVTLSCSPISGHRSVSWYQQTPGQGLQFLFEYFSETQRNKGNFPGRFSGRQFSNSRSEMNVSTLELGDSALYLCASRLGESSNQPQHFGDGTRLSIL.

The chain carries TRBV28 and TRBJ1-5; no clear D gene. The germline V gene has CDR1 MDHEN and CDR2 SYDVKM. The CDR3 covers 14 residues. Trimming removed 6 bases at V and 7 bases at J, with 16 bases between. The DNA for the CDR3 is TGTGCCAGCAGCGTCACCATAGGAAGACAGCCCCAGCATTTT. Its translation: CASSVTIGRQPQHF.

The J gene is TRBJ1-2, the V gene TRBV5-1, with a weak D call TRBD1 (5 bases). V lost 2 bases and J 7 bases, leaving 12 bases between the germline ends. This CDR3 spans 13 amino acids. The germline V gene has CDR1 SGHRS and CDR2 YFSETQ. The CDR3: CASSFGREAGYTF. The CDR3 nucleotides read TGCGCCAGCAGCTTCGGCAGGGAGGCTGGCTACACCTTC.

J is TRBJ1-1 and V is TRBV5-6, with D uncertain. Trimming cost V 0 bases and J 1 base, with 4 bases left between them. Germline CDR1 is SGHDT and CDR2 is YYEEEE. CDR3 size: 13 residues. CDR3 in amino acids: CASSLGENTEAFF. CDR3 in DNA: TGTGCCAGCAGCTTGGGGGAGAACACTGAAGCTTTCTTT.